This T cell receptor beta chain came from a study of T cells expressing NK-cell markers. TCRdb reprocessed the 5' RACE reads, keeping one entry per CDR3 protein, no DNA. Its table records a few hundred thousand distinct CDR3 sequences. Germline CDR1 SGHRS, CDR2 YFSETQ. The CDR3 loop spans 19 amino acids. The rearrangement joins TRBV5-1 to TRBJ2-1; the TCRdb D gene call, TRBD2, has no DNA to confirm it. The sequence came from a young man in good health. Sequences were obtained from blood T cells: a sorted CD56 or NKG2C T cell subset, CD4+ or CD8+ T cells, or bulk PBMC T cells (not recorded which). CDR3 protein: CASSLVLAGPLVSYNEQFF. Looking up the rest from reference TRBV5-1 and TRBJ2-1 gives the full variable domain: KAGVTQTPRYLIKTRGQQVTLSCSPISGHRSVSWYQQTPGQGLQFLFEYFSETQRNKGNFPGRFSGRQFSNSRSEMNVSTLELGDSALYLCASSLVLAGPLVSYNEQFFGPGTRLTVL.